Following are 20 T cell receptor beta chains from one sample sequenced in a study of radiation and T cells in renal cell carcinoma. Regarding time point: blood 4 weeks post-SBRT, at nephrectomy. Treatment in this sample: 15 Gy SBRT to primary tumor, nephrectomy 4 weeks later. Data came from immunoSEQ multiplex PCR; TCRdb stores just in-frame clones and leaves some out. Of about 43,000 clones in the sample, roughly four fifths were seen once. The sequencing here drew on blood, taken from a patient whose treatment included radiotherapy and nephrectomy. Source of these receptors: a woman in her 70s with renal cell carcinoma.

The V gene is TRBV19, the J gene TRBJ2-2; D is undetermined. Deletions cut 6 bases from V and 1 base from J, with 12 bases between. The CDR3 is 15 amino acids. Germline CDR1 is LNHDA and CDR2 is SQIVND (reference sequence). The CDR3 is CASRAGQLNTGELFF. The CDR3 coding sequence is TGTGCCAGTAGGGCAGGCCAGTTGAACACCGGGGAGCTGTTTTTT.

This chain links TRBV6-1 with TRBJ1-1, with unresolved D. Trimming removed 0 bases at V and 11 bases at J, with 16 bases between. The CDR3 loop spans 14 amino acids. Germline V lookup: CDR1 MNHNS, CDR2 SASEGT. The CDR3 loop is CASSEALGRGRAFF. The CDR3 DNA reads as TGTGCCAGCAGTGAAGCGCTCGGACGGGGTCGGGCTTTCTTT.

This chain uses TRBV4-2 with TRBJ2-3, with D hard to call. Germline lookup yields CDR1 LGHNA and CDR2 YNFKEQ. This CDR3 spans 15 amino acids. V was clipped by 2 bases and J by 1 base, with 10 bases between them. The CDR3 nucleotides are TGTGCCAGCAGCCAATTTGTGGCCGGCACAGATACGCAGTATTTT. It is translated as CASSQFVAGTDTQYF.

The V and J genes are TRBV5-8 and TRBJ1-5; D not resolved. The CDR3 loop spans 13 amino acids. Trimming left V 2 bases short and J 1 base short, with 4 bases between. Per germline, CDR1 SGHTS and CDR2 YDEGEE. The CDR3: CASSFFSNQPQHF. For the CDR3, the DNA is TGTGCCAGCAGCTTCTTCAGCAATCAGCCCCAGCATTTT.

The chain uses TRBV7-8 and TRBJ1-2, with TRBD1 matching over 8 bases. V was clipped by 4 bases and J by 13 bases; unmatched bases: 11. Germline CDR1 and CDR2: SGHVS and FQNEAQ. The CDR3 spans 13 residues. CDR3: CASSYGQGLVSTF. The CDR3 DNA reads TGTGCCAGCAGCTACGGACAGGGTCTTGTTAGCACCTTC.

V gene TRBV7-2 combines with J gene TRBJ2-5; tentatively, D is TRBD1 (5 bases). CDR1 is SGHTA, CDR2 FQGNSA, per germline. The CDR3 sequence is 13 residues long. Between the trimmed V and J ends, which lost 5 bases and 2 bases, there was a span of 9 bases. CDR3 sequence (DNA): TGTGCCAGCAGCAGAGGACAACAAGAGACCCAGTACTTC. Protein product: CASSRGQQETQYF.

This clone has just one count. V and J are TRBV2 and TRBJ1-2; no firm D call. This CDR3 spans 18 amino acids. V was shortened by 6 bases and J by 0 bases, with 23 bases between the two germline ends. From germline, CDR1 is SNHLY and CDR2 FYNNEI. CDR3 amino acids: CASSANLRASKANYGYTF. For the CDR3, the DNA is TGTGCCAGCAGCGCCAACCTGCGGGCGTCCAAAGCTAACTATGGCTACACCTTC.

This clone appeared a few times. CDR3 sequence: CASSEHYEQYF. The CDR3 DNA reads TGTGCCAGCAGCGAGCACTACGAGCAGTACTTC. This chain uses TRBV7-9 with TRBJ2-7; D is ambiguous. Trimming pared 5 bases from V and 3 bases from J, leaving 5 bases between. Looked up from germline, CDR1 is SEHNR and CDR2 is FQNEAQ (reference sequence). There are 11 residues in the CDR3.

CDR3 nucleotides: TGCGCCAGCAGCTTGCCTCCCAACTATGGCTACACCTTC. Translating gives CASSLPPNYGYTF. The chain is built from TRBV5-1 and TRBJ1-2; D is uncertain. Germline values: CDR1 SGHRS, CDR2 YFSETQ. The length of the CDR3 is 13 residues. V was cut by 1 base and J by 2 bases, with 6 bases left in between.

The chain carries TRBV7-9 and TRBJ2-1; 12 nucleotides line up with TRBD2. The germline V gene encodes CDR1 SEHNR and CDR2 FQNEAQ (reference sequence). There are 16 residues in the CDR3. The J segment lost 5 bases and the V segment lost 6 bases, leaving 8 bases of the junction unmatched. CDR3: CASSSSTSGGNNEQFF. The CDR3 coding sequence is TGTGCCAGCAGTTCCTCGACTAGCGGGGGAAACAATGAGCAGTTCTTC.

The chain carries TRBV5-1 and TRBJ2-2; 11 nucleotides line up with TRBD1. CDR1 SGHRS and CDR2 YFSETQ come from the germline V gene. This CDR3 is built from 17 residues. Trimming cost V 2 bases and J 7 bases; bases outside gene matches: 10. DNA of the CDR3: TGCGCCAGCAGCTTATTTGGGACAGGGGGTCCCTTCGGGGAGCTGTTTTTT. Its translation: CASSLFGTGGPFGELFF.

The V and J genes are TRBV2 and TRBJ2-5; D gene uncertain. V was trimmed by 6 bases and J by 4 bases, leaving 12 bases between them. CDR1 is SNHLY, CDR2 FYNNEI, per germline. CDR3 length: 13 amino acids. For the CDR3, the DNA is TGTGCCAGCAGCGACGCCCTCGGAGAGACCCAGTACTTC. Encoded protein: CASSDALGETQYF.

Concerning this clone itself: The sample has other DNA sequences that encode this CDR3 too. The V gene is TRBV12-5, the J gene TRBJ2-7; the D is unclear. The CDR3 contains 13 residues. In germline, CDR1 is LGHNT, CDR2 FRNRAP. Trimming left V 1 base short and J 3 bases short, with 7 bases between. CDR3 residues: CASGLETVYEQYF. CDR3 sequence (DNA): TGTGCTAGTGGTTTGGAGACCGTCTACGAGCAGTACTTC.

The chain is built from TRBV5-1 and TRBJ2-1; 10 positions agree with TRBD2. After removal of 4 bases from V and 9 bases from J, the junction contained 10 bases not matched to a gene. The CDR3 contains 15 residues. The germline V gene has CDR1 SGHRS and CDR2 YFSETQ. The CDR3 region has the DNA TGCGCCAGCAGCCTACCAAGACTAGCGGGCCTTGAGCAGTTCTTC. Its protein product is CASSLPRLAGLEQFF.

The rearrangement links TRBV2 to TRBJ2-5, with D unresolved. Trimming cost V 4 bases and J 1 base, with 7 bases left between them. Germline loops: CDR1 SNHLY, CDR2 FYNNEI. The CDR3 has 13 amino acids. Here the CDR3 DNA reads TGTGCCAGCAGTGGTAACGGCCAAGAGACCCAGTACTTC. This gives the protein CASSGNGQETQYF. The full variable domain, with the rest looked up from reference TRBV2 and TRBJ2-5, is EPEVTQTPSHQVTQMGQEVILRCVPISNHLYFYWYRQILGQKVEFLVSFYNNEISEKSEIFDDQFSVERPDGSNFTLKIRSTKLEDSAMYFCASSGNGQETQYFGPGTRLLVL.

CDR3 sequence (DNA): TGTGCCAGCAGCCCCGGAGGCTATGGCTACACCTTC. Its translation: CASSPGGYGYTF. V is TRBV7-9 and J is TRBJ1-2; D gene unclear. The CDR3 is 12 residues long. Germline CDR1 and CDR2: SEHNR and FQNEAQ (reference sequence). V lost 5 bases, J lost 4 bases, and 8 bases lay in between. The full variable domain, completed using reference TRBV7-9 and TRBJ1-2, is DTGVSQNPRHKITKRGQNVTFRCDPISEHNRLYWYRQTLGQGPEFLTYFQNEAQLEKSRLLSDRFSAERPKGSFSTLEIQRTEQGDSAMYLCASSPGGYGYTFGSGTRLTVV.

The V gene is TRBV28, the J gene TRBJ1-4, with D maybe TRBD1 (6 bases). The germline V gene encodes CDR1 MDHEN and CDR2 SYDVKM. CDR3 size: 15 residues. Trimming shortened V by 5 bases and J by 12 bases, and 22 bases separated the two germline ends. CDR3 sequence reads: CASSPRGKGKVELFF. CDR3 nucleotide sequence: TGTGCCAGCAGTCCTAGGGGGAAGGGGAAGGTGGAACTGTTTTTT. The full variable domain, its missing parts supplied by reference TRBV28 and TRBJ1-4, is DVKVTQSSRYLVKRTGEKVFLECVQDMDHENMFWYRQDPGLGLRLIYFSYDVKMKEKGDIPEGYSVSREKKERFSLILESASTNQTSMYLCASSPRGKGKVELFFGSGTQLSVL.

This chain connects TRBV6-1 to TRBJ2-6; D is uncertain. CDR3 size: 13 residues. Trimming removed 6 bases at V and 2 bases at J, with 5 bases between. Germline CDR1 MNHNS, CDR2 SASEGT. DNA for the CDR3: TGTGCCAGCAGCAGACCTGGGGCCAACGTCCTGACTTTC. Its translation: CASSRPGANVLTF.

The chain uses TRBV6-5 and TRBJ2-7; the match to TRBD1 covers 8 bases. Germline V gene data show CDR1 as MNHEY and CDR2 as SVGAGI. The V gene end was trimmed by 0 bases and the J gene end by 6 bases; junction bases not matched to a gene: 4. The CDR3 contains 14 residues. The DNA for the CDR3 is TGTGCCAGCAGTTACTCGATGGACAGGGCCGAGCAGTACTTC. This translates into CASSYSMDRAEQYF.

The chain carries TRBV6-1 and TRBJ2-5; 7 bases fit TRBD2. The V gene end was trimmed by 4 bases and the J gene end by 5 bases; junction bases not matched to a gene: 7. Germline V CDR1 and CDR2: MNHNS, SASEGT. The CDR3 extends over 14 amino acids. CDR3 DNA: TGTGCCAGCAGTGTCCCGGGACTAAGGGAGACCCAGTACTTC. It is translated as CASSVPGLRETQYF.